This T cell receptor (beta chain) was identified in a study of CD8+CD57+ T cells in acquired aplastic anemia listed by TCRdb under 2018. Describing the broader study: On average, sorted CD4+ and CD8+ cells yielded around 3.5 ug of extracted DNA, with a range of roughly 0.18 to 30 ug. CD8+CD57+ expansion was defined as frequency above the mean frequency observed in healthy subjects.

Study-level results and caveats: Between patients and healthy controls, no significant difference in CD8+ Simpson's diversity was found (P=0.060). Fewer than 35 CD8+ CDR3 sequences were found to be shared between patients and controls, but these sequences appeared to be highly expressed in patients and within the immunodominant clones of the patients.

Expansion of CD8+CD57+ cells had been shown by flow cytometry in the patients chosen for sequencing. All patients had severe acquired aplastic anemia diagnosed by International Study of Aplastic Anemia and Agranulocytosis and Camitta criteria. At the time blood was sampled, none of the patients had received any therapy. In this study, sorted CD4+ and CD8+ T cells from the blood of healthy subjects and of severe aplastic anemia patients had their TCR repertoires deep-sequenced. In the USA, patient enrollment took place under clinicaltrials.gov protocols 00001620, 01623167, 00001397, 00071045, 00081523 and 00961064. Ficoll-Paque density gradient centrifugation was used to isolate peripheral blood mononuclear cells. CD4+ and CD8+ T cells were sorted by FACS or magnetic beads before DNA extraction. TCR beta VDJ combination and CDR3 sequence profiling used genomic DNA as the template. An Illumina HiSeq 2000 was used for TCR repertoire sequencing. Concerning the study's data processing: Repertoire assessment relied on Simpson's diversity index, CDR3 size and DJ length profiles, and TRBV/TRBJ rearrangement plots. Whichever DNA sequence was most abundant in the deep sequencing data was defined as the immunodominant clone. CDR3 amino acid sequences were screened for sharing across subjects and were compared with published repertoires and the VDJdb database. The raw public data were reprocessed by TCRdb itself: fastp quality trimming at Q25, MiXCR clonotype calling, in-frame beta chains only. Every distinct CDR3 protein forms one entry, paired with its most common genes and DNA. TCRdb's processing, not the study's, gives the V and J calls here. The sample table lists some 180,000 distinct CDR3 sequences, 63% of them with a count of one. The top ten constitute about 42% of the sample.

A word on this clonotype: No antigen is known for it. Base qualities are missing; no much larger clone stands one base away.

From the cysteine through the phenylalanine, the CDR3 covers 15 amino acids. The only DNA kept is the CDR3, 45 bases in frame from the first base. Relative to germline, V is 3 bases shorter and J is 0 bases shorter, with 12 bases between their ends. CDR1 and CDR2 were assigned from the germline V gene (reference sequence) as SGHKS and YYEKEE. The chain links TRBV5-5 with TRBJ1-2, with the D gene call left open. The TCR comes from a human donor with aplastic anemia. The sequenced sample was sorted CD4+, CD8+, or CD8+CD57+ T cells (not recorded which) from PBMCs. The CDR3 in this case is CASSSNPGPNYGYTF. In nucleotide form, the sequence is TGTGCCAGCAGCTCAAATCCGGGTCCTAACTATGGCTACACCTTC. With all but the CDR3 taken from the reference TRBV5-5 and TRBJ1-2 genes, the full variable domain is: DAGVTQSPTHLIKTRGQQVTLRCSPISGHKSVSWYQQVLGQGPQFIFQYYEKEERGRGNFPDRFSARQFPNYSSELNVNALLLGDSALYLCASSSNPGPNYGYTFGSGTRLTVV.